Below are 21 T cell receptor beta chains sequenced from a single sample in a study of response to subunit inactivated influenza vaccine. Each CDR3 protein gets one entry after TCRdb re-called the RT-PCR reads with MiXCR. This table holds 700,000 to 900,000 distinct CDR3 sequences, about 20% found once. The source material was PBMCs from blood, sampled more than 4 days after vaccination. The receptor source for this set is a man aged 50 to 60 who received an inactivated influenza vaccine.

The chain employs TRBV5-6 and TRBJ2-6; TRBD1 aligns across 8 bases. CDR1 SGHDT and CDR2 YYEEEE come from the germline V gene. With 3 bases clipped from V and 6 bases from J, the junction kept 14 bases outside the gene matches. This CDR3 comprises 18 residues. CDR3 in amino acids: CASSSRRQGSNKANVLTF. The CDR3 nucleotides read TGTGCCAGCAGCTCCAGACGACAGGGGTCCAATAAGGCCAACGTCCTGACTTTC.

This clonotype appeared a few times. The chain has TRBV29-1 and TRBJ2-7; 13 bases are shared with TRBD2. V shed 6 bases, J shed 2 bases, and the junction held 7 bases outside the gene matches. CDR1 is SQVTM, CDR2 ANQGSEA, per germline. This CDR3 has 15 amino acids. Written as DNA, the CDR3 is TGCAGCGTGGTTGGACTAGCGGGAGTGGCCTACGAGCAGTACTTC. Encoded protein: CSVVGLAGVAYEQYF.

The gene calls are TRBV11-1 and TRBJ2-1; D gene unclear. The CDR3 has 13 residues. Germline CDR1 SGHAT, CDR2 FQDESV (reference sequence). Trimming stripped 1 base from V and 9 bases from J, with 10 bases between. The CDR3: CASSLVTSVEQFF. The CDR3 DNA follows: TGTGCCAGCAGCTTAGTTACAAGTGTTGAGCAGTTCTTC.

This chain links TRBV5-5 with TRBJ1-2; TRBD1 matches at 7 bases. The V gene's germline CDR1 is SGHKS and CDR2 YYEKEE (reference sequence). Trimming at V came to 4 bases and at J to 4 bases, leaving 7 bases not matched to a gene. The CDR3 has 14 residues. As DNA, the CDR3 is TGTGCCAGCAGCAAAGGACAGGAGCCCTATGGCTACACCTTC. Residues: CASSKGQEPYGYTF.

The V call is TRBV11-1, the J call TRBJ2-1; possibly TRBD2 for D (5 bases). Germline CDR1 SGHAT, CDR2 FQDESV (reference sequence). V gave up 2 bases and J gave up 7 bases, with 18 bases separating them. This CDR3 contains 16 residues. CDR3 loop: CASSLRAALLGNEQFF. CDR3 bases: TGTGCCAGCAGCTTACGAGCGGCCCTTTTAGGGAATGAGCAGTTCTTC.

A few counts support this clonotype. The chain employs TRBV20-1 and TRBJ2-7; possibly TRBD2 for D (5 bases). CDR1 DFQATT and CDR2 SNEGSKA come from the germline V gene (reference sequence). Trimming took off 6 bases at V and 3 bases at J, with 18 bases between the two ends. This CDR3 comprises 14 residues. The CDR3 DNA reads TGCAGTGCGACCGCACCTCGGGATAGCTACGAGCAGTACTTC. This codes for CSATAPRDSYEQYF.

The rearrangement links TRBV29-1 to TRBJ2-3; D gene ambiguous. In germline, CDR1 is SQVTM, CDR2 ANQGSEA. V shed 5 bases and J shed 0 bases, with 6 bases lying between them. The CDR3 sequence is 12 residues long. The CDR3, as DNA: TGCAGCGTTAATCTTAGCACAGATACGCAGTATTTT. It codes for CSVNLSTDTQYF.

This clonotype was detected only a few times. In DNA form, the CDR3 reads TGCGCCAGCAGCCAAGAGGGACACCATAATTCACCCCTCCACTTT. Protein product: CASSQEGHHNSPLHF. The chain has TRBV4-3 and TRBJ1-6; the D gene is possibly TRBD1 (6 bases). The CDR3 runs to 15 residues. Germline assignment: CDR1 LGHNA and CDR2 YSLEER. Trimming left V 0 bases short and J 5 bases short, with 8 bases between.

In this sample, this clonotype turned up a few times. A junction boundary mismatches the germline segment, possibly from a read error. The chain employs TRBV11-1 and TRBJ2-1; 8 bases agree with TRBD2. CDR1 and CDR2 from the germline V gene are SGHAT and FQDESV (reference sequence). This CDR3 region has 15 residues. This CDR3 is CASSSGLASHNEQFF. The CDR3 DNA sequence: TGTGCCAGCAGCTCCGGACTAGCCTCCCACAATGAGCAGTTCTTC.

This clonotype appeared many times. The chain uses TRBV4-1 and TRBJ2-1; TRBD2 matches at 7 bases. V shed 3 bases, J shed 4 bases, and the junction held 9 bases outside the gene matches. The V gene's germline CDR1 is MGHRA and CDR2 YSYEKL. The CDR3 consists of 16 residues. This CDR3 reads CASSQHLADNYNEQFF. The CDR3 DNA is TGCGCCAGCAGCCAGCATCTAGCGGATAATTACAATGAGCAGTTCTTC.

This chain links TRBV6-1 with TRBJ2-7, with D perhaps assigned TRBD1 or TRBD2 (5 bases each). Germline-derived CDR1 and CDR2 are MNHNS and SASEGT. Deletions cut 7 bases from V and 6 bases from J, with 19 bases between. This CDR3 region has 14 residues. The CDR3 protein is CASTRDPRAGEQYF. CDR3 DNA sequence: TGTGCCAGCACCCGCGACCCCAGGGCGGGCGAGCAGTACTTC.

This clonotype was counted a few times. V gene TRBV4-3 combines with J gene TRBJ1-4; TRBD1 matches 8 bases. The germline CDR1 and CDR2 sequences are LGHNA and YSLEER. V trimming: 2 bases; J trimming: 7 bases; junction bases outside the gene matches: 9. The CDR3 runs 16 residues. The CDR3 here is CASSQLERTGSEKLFF. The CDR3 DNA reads TGCGCCAGCAGCCAACTTGAGAGGACAGGGAGTGAAAAACTGTTTTTT.

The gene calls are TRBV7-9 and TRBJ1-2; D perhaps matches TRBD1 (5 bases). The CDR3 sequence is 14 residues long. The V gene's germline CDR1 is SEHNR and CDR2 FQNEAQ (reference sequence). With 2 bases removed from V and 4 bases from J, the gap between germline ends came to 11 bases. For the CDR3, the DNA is TGTGCCAGCAGCTTATGGCGTCAGGGCTATGGCTACACCTTC. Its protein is CASSLWRQGYGYTF.

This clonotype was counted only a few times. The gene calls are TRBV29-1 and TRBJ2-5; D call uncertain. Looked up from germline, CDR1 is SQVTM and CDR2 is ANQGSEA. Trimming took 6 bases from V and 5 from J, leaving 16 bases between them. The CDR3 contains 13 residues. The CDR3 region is CSVASRNSETQYF. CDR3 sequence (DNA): TGCAGCGTCGCGAGTCGGAATTCGGAGACCCAGTACTTC.

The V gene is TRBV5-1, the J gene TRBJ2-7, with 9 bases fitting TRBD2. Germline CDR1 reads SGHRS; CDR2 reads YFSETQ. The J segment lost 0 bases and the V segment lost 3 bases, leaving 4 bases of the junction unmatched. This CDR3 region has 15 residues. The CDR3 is CASSSISGSSYEQYF. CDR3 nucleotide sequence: TGCGCCAGCAGCTCGATTAGCGGGAGCTCCTACGAGCAGTACTTC.

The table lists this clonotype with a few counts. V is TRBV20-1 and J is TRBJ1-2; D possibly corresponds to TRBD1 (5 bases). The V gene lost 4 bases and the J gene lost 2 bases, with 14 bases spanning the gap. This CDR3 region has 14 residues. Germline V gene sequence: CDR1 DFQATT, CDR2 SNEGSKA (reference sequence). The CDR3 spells CSAIFPGTNYGYTF. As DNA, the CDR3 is TGCAGTGCTATCTTTCCCGGGACCAACTATGGCTACACCTTC.

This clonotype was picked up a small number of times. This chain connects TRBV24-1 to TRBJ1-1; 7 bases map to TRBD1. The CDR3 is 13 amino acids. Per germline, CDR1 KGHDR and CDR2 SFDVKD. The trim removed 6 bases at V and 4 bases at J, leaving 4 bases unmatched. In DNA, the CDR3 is TGTGCCACCAGTAAGGGGGCGGTCACTGAAGCTTTCTTT. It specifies CATSKGAVTEAFF.

The CDR3 reads CASSLFTDYRLAKNIQYF. CDR3 nucleotides: TGTGCCAGCAGTTTATTCACGGACTACAGACTAGCCAAAAACATTCAGTACTTC. The J gene is TRBJ2-4, the V gene TRBV2; possibly TRBD2 for D (6 bases). CDR1 SNHLY and CDR2 FYNNEI come from the germline V gene. The CDR3 runs 18 residues. V was clipped by 5 bases and J by 0 bases, with 20 bases between them.

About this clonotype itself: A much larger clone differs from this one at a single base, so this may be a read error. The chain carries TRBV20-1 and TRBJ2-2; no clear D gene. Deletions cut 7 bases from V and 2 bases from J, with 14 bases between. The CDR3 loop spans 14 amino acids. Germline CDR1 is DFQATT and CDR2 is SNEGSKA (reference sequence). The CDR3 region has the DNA TGCAGTGAGCAAACCCAGATCAACACCGGGGAGCTGTTTTTT. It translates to CSEQTQINTGELFF.

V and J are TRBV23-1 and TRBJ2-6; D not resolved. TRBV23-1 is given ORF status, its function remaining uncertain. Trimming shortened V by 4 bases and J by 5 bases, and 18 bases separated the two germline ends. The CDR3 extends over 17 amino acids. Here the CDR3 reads CASSPGLELIRANVLTF. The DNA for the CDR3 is TGCGCCAGCAGTCCTGGGTTGGAACTGATTAGGGCCAACGTCCTGACTTTC.

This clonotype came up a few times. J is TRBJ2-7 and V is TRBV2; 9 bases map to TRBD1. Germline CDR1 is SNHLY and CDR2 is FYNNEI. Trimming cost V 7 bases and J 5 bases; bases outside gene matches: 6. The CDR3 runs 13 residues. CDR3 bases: TGTGCCAGCATGGGGACAGGGAAAAACGAGCAGTACTTC. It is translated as CASMGTGKNEQYF.